This T cell receptor beta chain is drawn from a study of cytomegalovirus exposure and HLA in healthy donors. Study-level information: Most donors, around 81% of some 400 genotyped, fell in the Caucasian-associated ancestry cluster. Broader study findings: An analysis was carried out later, and it reportedly showed fewer N-insertions in an Asian-associated ancestry cluster than the approximately 610-donor mean. When analyzed later, the rates of TCR association showed variation by HLA locus, with DRB1 the most and HLA-C the fewest.

A word on this clone: The antigen is undetermined.

Germline V gene data show CDR1 as MDHEN and CDR2 as SYDVKM. V lost 5 bases and J lost 1, with 5 bases in between. The CDR3 has 12 residues. The PCR employed 60 Vbeta primers together with 13 Jbeta primers. Clones were sequenced by immunoSEQ multiplex PCR, and TCRdb holds only the in-frame ones, with some missing. The sample yields 150,000 or so clones, roughly 70% seen once. This chain links TRBV28 with TRBJ1-1; D is ambiguous. The material sequenced was PBMCs. The origin of this receptor is a man younger than 45 in good health and CMV-seronegative. This chain's CDR3 is CASSGENTEAFF. The CDR3 nucleotides are TGTGCCAGCAGTGGAGAGAACACTGAAGCTTTCTTT.